Presented here are 26 T cell receptor beta chains from one specimen sequenced in a study of cytomegalovirus exposure and HLA in healthy donors. With 60 Vbeta and 13 Jbeta primers, the PCR was carried out. Measured with immunoSEQ multiplex PCR; TCRdb has only the in-frame clones, and not every one. The sample gives around 150,000 clones, roughly four fifths of which show up once; approximately 1% is in the top ten. Sequences were obtained from PBMCs. The source of these receptors is a woman aged 40-49 years in good health and CMV-seronegative.

V gene TRBV2 combines with J gene TRBJ1-1, with 7 bases matching TRBD1. CDR3 length equals 15 residues. V was clipped by 10 bases and J by 2 bases; unmatched bases: 13. Looked up from germline, CDR1 is SNHLY and CDR2 is FYNNEI. CDR3 sequence: CATRETTGSNTEAFF. CDR3 nucleotides: TGTGCCACCAGAGAAACGACAGGGAGTAACACTGAAGCTTTCTTT. The full variable domain, completed using reference TRBV2 and TRBJ1-1, is EPEVTQTPSHQVTQMGQEVILRCVPISNHLYFYWYRQILGQKVEFLVSFYNNEISEKSEIFDDQFSVERPDGSNFTLKIRSTKLEDSAMYFCATRETTGSNTEAFFGQGTRLTVV.

This clone was detected a few times. This chain uses TRBV6-1 with TRBJ2-7; no clear D. Germline values: CDR1 MNHNS, CDR2 SASEGT. V was cut by 9 bases and J by 0 bases, with 6 bases left in between. The CDR3 consists of 11 residues. CDR3 DNA sequence: TGTGCCAGGGAGAGCTCCTACGAGCAGTACTTC. This gives the protein CARESSYEQYF.

This chain links TRBV6-1 with TRBJ1-5, with 7 nucleotides matching TRBD1. J gave up 0 bases and V 7 bases, and 3 bases lay outside the gene matches. Looked up from germline, CDR1 is MNHNS and CDR2 is SASEGT. The CDR3 is 14 residues long. CDR3 protein: CASKWDSSNQPQHF. The CDR3 bases are TGTGCCAGCAAGTGGGACAGTAGCAATCAGCCCCAGCATTTT.

The chain has TRBV5-1 and TRBJ1-3; D is possibly TRBD1 (5 bases). The length of the CDR3 is 15 residues. With 4 bases removed from V and 0 bases from J, the gap between germline ends came to 11 bases. From germline, CDR1 is SGHRS and CDR2 YFSETQ. CDR3 DNA sequence: TGCGCCAGCAGCCCGTCCGACAGCTCTGGAAACACCATATATTTT. This encodes CASSPSDSSGNTIYF.

The chain combines TRBV7-3 with TRBJ2-7; D perhaps matches TRBD1 (5 bases). The ends were cut back, 0 bases at V and 2 bases at J, with 11 bases in the middle. The CDR3 runs 15 residues. Germline V gene data show CDR1 as SGHTA and CDR2 as FQGTGA. CDR3: CASSLTGVSPYEQYF. Here the CDR3 DNA reads TGTGCCAGCAGCTTAACAGGGGTCTCGCCCTACGAGCAGTACTTC.

This clone was seen a single time. The chain has TRBV4-2 and TRBJ1-1, with TRBD1 identical over 10 bases. Germline-derived CDR1 and CDR2 are LGHNA and YNFKEQ. The CDR3 is 16 amino acids. Losses at the gene ends were 0 bases for V and 8 bases for J; bases not matched to a gene: 9. CDR3 DNA sequence: TGTGCCAGCAGCCAAGAAGCGGGTGACAGGGGGCGCGAAGCTTTCTTT. This translates into CASSQEAGDRGREAFF.

This clone was seen more than once but under ten times. V usage is TRBV15 and J usage is TRBJ1-5; 11 positions match TRBD1. V shed 0 bases, J shed 10 bases, and the junction held 5 bases outside the gene matches. The CDR3 runs 15 residues. CDR1 and CDR2 from the germline V gene are LNHNV and YYDKDF (reference sequence). This chain's CDR3 is CATSRDRGQGEPQHF. As DNA, the CDR3 is TGTGCCACCAGCAGAGATCGGGGACAGGGGGAACCCCAGCATTTT.

V usage is TRBV11-2 and J usage is TRBJ1-2; possible D gene TRBD1, 5 bases. The CDR3 is 15 amino acids. Germline V gene sequence: CDR1 SGHAT, CDR2 FQNNGV. Trimming stripped 2 bases from V and 6 bases from J, with 16 bases between. The CDR3 DNA sequence: TGTGCCAGCAGCTTAAGCGGGGCCGACGGACATGGCTACACCTTC. As protein: CASSLSGADGHGYTF.

This clone appeared once. CDR3: CASSPTTGEVTEAFF. CDR3 nucleotides: TGCGCCAGCAGCCCGACGACAGGGGAGGTCACTGAAGCTTTCTTT. This rearrangement joins TRBV4-1 to TRBJ1-1; TRBD1 matches at 8 bases. This CDR3 comprises 15 residues. V lost 4 bases, J lost 4 bases, and 8 bases stayed unmatched. Germline-derived CDR1 and CDR2 are MGHRA and YSYEKL.

This clone is labeled as medium-sized. The V and J genes are TRBV9 and TRBJ2-3; 9 nucleotides match TRBD2. The ends lost 1 base at V and 4 bases at J; junction bases unmatched: 10. In germline, CDR1 is SGDLS, CDR2 YYNGEE. The CDR3 has 17 residues. CDR3 coding DNA: TGTGCCAGCAGCGTAAGACTAGCGGAGAAGGTGGCAGATACGCAGTATTTT. This sequence encodes CASSVRLAEKVADTQYF.

This clone has just one count. The V and J genes are TRBV5-1 and TRBJ2-5; D uncertain. This CDR3 spans 15 amino acids. V lost 1 base to trimming and J lost 1 base, with 11 bases between them. Germline V gene sequence: CDR1 SGHRS, CDR2 YFSETQ. As DNA, the CDR3 is TGCGCCAGCAGCTTGAGGCACAGCTTCCAAGAGACCCAGTACTTC. Encoded protein: CASSLRHSFQETQYF.

V is TRBV5-6 and J is TRBJ2-3; the match to TRBD2 covers 11 bases. This CDR3 spans 16 amino acids. V trimming: 3 bases; J trimming: 3 bases; junction bases outside the gene matches: 6. The germline gives CDR1 SGHDT, CDR2 YYEEEE. This CDR3 is CASSWGTSGVTDTQYF. CDR3 DNA: TGTGCCAGCAGCTGGGGGACTAGCGGTGTTACAGATACGCAGTATTTT. Supplemented by reference TRBV5-6 and TRBJ2-3, the full variable domain reads DAGVTQSPTHLIKTRGQQVTLRCSPKSGHDTVSWYQQALGQGPQFIFQYYEEEERQRGNFPDRFSGHQFPNYSSELNVNALLLGDSALYLCASSWGTSGVTDTQYFGPGTRLTVL.

The rearrangement joins TRBV11-2 to TRBJ2-7; 7 nucleotides align to TRBD2. The CDR3 spans 15 residues. The germline V gene encodes CDR1 SGHAT and CDR2 FQNNGV. V trimming: 3 bases; J trimming: 3 bases; junction bases outside the gene matches: 8. The DNA of the CDR3 is TGTGCCAGCAGCTTCTCGAGCGGGAACCTCTACGAGCAGTACTTC. Its protein product is CASSFSSGNLYEQYF.

The chain couples TRBV9 to TRBJ2-2; weak D call: TRBD2 (5 bases). The CDR3 loop spans 14 amino acids. Trimming shortened V by 7 bases and J by 6 bases, and 16 bases separated the two germline ends. Germline V gene data show CDR1 as SGDLS and CDR2 as YYNGEE. CDR3 protein: CASEDLTQPGELFF. CDR3 DNA sequence: TGTGCCAGCGAGGACTTAACCCAACCCGGGGAGCTGTTTTTT.

J is TRBJ2-2 and V is TRBV5-6, with D perhaps TRBD1 (5 bases). The CDR3 covers 14 residues. In germline, CDR1 is SGHDT, CDR2 YYEEEE. The ends were cut back, 4 bases at V and 4 bases at J, with 11 bases in the middle. CDR3 loop: CASSPDSLTGELFF. The CDR3 DNA sequence: TGTGCCAGCAGCCCTGACAGTCTCACCGGGGAGCTGTTTTTT.

The chain uses TRBV19 and TRBJ2-3; perhaps TRBD1 as D (5 bases). Germline V gene data show CDR1 as LNHDA and CDR2 as SQIVND (reference sequence). Between the trimmed V and J ends, which lost 6 bases and 2 bases, there was a span of 15 bases. The CDR3 spans 15 residues. The CDR3 region has the DNA TGTGCCAGTAGCAGGAAGGAAGGGGACACAGATACGCAGTATTTT. This encodes CASSRKEGDTDTQYF.

This rearrangement joins TRBV29-1 to TRBJ2-3; 7 positions agree with TRBD1. The CDR3 runs 14 residues. Germline assignment: CDR1 SQVTM and CDR2 ANQGSEA. V lost 4 bases and J lost 0; bases outside the gene matches: 4. The CDR3 loop reads CSVAPGQSTDTQYF. The CDR3 region has the DNA TGCAGCGTTGCGCCGGGACAGAGCACAGATACGCAGTATTTT.

The genes are TRBV11-2 and TRBJ1-1; maybe TRBD1 (5 bases). The CDR3 extends over 16 amino acids. V gave up 4 bases and J gave up 0 bases, with 15 bases separating them. CDR1 SGHAT and CDR2 FQNNGV come from the germline V gene. CDR3 in amino acids: CASSSDRGLMNTEAFF. The CDR3 DNA is TGTGCCAGCAGCTCGGACCGGGGACTCATGAACACTGAAGCTTTCTTT.

J is TRBJ1-1 and V is TRBV27; weak D call: TRBD1 (5 bases). The V gene lost 3 bases and the J gene lost 2 bases, with 13 bases spanning the gap. The CDR3 covers 15 residues. CDR1 MNHEY and CDR2 SMNVEV come from the germline V gene (reference sequence). The CDR3: CASSLGPTFNTEAFF. For the CDR3, the DNA is TGTGCCAGCAGTTTGGGGCCTACTTTTAACACTGAAGCTTTCTTT.

For this clone: Other DNA sequences in this sample translate to the same CDR3. The chain is built from TRBV2 and TRBJ1-4; 7 bases are shared with TRBD1. In germline, CDR1 is SNHLY, CDR2 FYNNEI. The CDR3 has 12 amino acids. The trim removed 4 bases at V and 7 bases at J, leaving 0 bases unmatched. CDR3 in amino acids: CASSGDSEKLFF. The CDR3 DNA is TGTGCCAGCAGTGGGGACAGTGAAAAACTGTTTTTT.

V and J are TRBV9 and TRBJ1-6; the match to TRBD1 covers 7 bases. V lost 3 bases to trimming and J lost 7 bases; unmatched junction nucleotides: 1. The CDR3 is 13 amino acids. The V gene's germline CDR1 is SGDLS and CDR2 YYNGEE. In DNA, the CDR3 is TGTGCCAGCAGCGAGACAGGGAATTCACCCCTCCACTTT. Amino acids: CASSETGNSPLHF.

The genes are TRBV6-1 and TRBJ1-3; D not resolved. Trimming took 2 bases from V and 4 from J, leaving 15 bases between them. CDR1 MNHNS and CDR2 SASEGT come from the germline V gene. The CDR3 is 16 residues long. The CDR3 DNA reads as TGTGCCAGCAGTGAAAGGCCGGAGAGCGCCGGAAACACCATATATTTT. Its protein is CASSERPESAGNTIYF.

This clone was picked up one time. The rearrangement joins TRBV2 to TRBJ2-5; D gene ambiguous. Germline lookup yields CDR1 SNHLY and CDR2 FYNNEI. V dropped 0 bases and J dropped 2 bases, with 10 bases sitting between them. The CDR3 runs 15 residues. CDR3 nucleotide sequence: TGTGCCAGCAGTGAAGCGTCGGTCATTCAAGAGACCCAGTACTTC. As protein: CASSEASVIQETQYF.

V usage is TRBV6-5 and J usage is TRBJ2-1; D perhaps matches TRBD2 (5 bases). Per the germline V gene, CDR1 is MNHEY and CDR2 is SVGAGI. The CDR3 extends over 15 amino acids. With 0 bases removed from V and 0 bases from J, the gap between germline ends came to 6 bases. The CDR3 coding sequence is TGTGCCAGCAGTTACTCAGGGAGCTCCTACAATGAGCAGTTCTTC. It is translated as CASSYSGSSYNEQFF.

The rearrangement links TRBV11-3 to TRBJ2-2; 9 bases line up with TRBD2. CDR3 length: 15 amino acids. Germline trimming cut 0 bases from V and 4 bases from J; bases unmatched to any gene: 0. In germline, CDR1 is SGHNT, CDR2 YENEEA. The CDR3, as DNA: TGTGCCAGCAGCTTAGATAGCGGGGGCACCGGGGAGCTGTTTTTT. Translated: CASSLDSGGTGELFF.

The chain carries TRBV5-6 and TRBJ2-3; tentatively, D is TRBD2 (5 bases). Germline lookup yields CDR1 SGHDT and CDR2 YYEEEE. Trimming cost V 0 bases and J 2 bases, with 13 bases left between them. The CDR3 covers 16 residues. Written as DNA, the CDR3 is TGTGCCAGCAGCTTGGAAGAGGGCCCTCCCACAGATACGCAGTATTTT. It translates to CASSLEEGPPTDTQYF.